A selection of T cell receptor beta chains follows, all from one sample in a study of vaccination effects on CD4 cells after COVID-19. No antigen is known for these receptors. This table comes from immunoSEQ multiplex PCR, and its TCRdb copy is limited to in-frame clones, with some not included. Of tens of thousands of clones in the sample, roughly four fifths are singletons; the top ten hold roughly 2%. The input for sequencing was CD4+ T cells from PBMCs cultured with HCoV-NL63 spike peptides, taken after COVID-19 vaccination. These receptors all come from a human donor who received a COVID-19 vaccine. Some clones in this sample may be carry-over from other donors' samples. CDR3s leave out the opening cysteine and the closing phenylalanine or tryptophan. The D gene is left open where the match is weak.

TRBJ1-6 | TRBV18 | TRBD1 | ASSPPAGGTSPLH
TRBJ1-5 | TRBV6-7 | - | ASRKGSWTVTNQPQH
TRBJ1-3 | TRBV12-5 | TRBD1 | ASGLGQGAGNTIY
TRBJ2-3 | TRBV24-1 | TRBD2 | ATSGAGGPDTQY
TRBJ2-1 | TRBV2 | - | ASSEAKWGFSYNEQF
TRBJ2-1 | TRBV7-2 | TRBD2 | ASSFKGLAGGPYNEQF
TRBJ2-5 | TRBV18 | - | ASSPKGRQETQY
TRBJ2-3 | TRBV5-8 | TRBD2 | ASSPQWTSGVWGTDTQY
TRBJ1-5 | TRBV30 | - | AWGRPGGNQPQH
TRBJ2-5 | TRBV28 | - | ASSPMVGGGGQETQY
TRBJ2-1 | TRBV7-9 | TRBD1 | ASNKIGGSSYNEQF
TRBJ2-1 | TRBV18 | TRBD2 | ASSPTASGLYNEQF
TRBJ1-5 | TRBV5-4 | - | ASSPGTDSNQPQH
TRBJ1-1 | TRBV10-1 | - | ASNPGRGSAEAF